What follows are 12 T cell receptor beta chains derived from one specimen sequenced in a study of T cells after somatic rescue of genetic block. TCRdb's copy holds only in-frame clones and misses some; the assay was immunoSEQ multiplex PCR. The table records 10,000 to 15,000 clones, about 74% of them present only once. Input material: peripheral blood mononuclear cells (PBMCs). The receptors derive from a boy aged 5-17 years.

The table lists this clone with a count of one. V is TRBV19 and J is TRBJ2-7; D unresolved. CDR1 is LNHDA, CDR2 SQIVND, per germline (reference sequence). V lost 2 bases, J lost 0 bases, and 8 bases lay in between. This CDR3 comprises 14 residues. The CDR3 DNA is TGTGCCAGTAGTATAAGGCAGAGCTCCTACGAGCAGTACTTC. The encoded protein is CASSIRQSSYEQYF.

The table lists this clone with a few counts. The chain couples TRBV18 to TRBJ2-3, with 9 bases lining up with TRBD1. The CDR3 is 16 residues long. V was clipped by 0 bases and J by 6 bases; unmatched bases: 7. Germline CDR1 and CDR2: KGHSH and LQKENI. CDR3 amino acids: CASSPPRDRVEDTQYF. The CDR3 DNA sequence: TGTGCCAGCTCACCACCTCGGGACAGGGTCGAGGATACGCAGTATTTT.

The chain employs TRBV7-9 and TRBJ2-1; D is perhaps TRBD2 (5 bases). This CDR3 contains 13 residues. Germline CDR1 is SEHNR and CDR2 is FQNEAQ (reference sequence). Trimming removed 9 bases from V and 4 bases from J, with 13 bases in between. The CDR3 protein is CASTSGEYNEQFF. The CDR3 bases are TGTGCCAGTACCTCCGGGGAATACAATGAGCAGTTCTTC.

The V gene is TRBV7-9, the J gene TRBJ1-2, with 7 bases matching TRBD1. Per germline, CDR1 SEHNR and CDR2 FQNEAQ (reference sequence). This CDR3 region has 13 residues. V was pared by 11 bases and J by 4 bases, with 10 bases of the junction left unmatched. The CDR3 spells CAGQAAMGYGYTF. The CDR3 coding sequence is TGTGCCGGACAGGCCGCGATGGGCTATGGCTACACCTTC.

The table lists this clone with a few counts. The V and J genes are TRBV7-9 and TRBJ1-3, with a possible D match to TRBD1 (6 bases). The CDR3 is 15 amino acids. CDR1 and CDR2 from the germline V gene are SEHNR and FQNEAQ (reference sequence). V dropped 4 bases and J dropped 5 bases, with 15 bases sitting between them. As DNA, the CDR3 is TGTGCCAGCAGCTCTCTTCCTGGGGGCAGAAACACCATATATTTT. Encoded protein: CASSSLPGGRNTIYF.

The rearrangement uses TRBV7-6 and TRBJ2-3, with 15 positions matching TRBD2. Trimming removed 5 bases from V and 1 base from J; junction bases left unmatched: 10. Germline CDR1 and CDR2: SGHVS and FNYEAQ. The CDR3 totals 19 residues. CDR3 sequence (DNA): TGTGCCAGCAGCATTGGACTAGCGGGAGGGCGGAGGGGCACAGATACGCAGTATTTT. This codes for CASSIGLAGGRRGTDTQYF.

This clone was recorded only once. The chain links TRBV5-6 to TRBJ1-2; D might be TRBD1 (5 bases). Germline CDR1 reads SGHDT; CDR2 reads YYEEEE. The CDR3 covers 15 residues. The V and J ends lost 4 bases and 1 base respectively, with 14 bases between them. CDR3 DNA sequence: TGTGCCAGCAGCCTGCTAAGGGGAAGTAACTATGGCTACACCTTC. It specifies CASSLLRGSNYGYTF.

The chain recombines TRBV7-3 with TRBJ1-1, with 7 bases lining up with TRBD1. CDR1 and CDR2 from the germline V gene are SGHTA and FQGTGA. V lost 1 base and J lost 12; bases outside the gene matches: 8. This CDR3 contains 13 residues. The CDR3, as DNA: TGTGCCAGCAGCTTAAGGGAAACAGGGGAAACTTTCTTT. It is translated as CASSLRETGETFF.

V usage is TRBV5-6 and J usage is TRBJ1-5, with TRBD1 as a possible D gene (5 bases). In germline, CDR1 is SGHDT, CDR2 YYEEEE. The CDR3 totals 16 residues. The V end was cut by 4 bases, the J end by 3 bases, with 17 bases between. DNA for the CDR3: TGTGCCAGCAGCGTGGGACTGGGAGGGGCCAATCAGCCCCAGCATTTT. Its protein is CASSVGLGGANQPQHF. The full variable domain, completed using reference TRBV5-6 and TRBJ1-5, is DAGVTQSPTHLIKTRGQQVTLRCSPKSGHDTVSWYQQALGQGPQFIFQYYEEEERQRGNFPDRFSGHQFPNYSSELNVNALLLGDSALYLCASSVGLGGANQPQHFGDGTRLSIL.

This clone was detected once. This rearrangement joins TRBV2 to TRBJ1-6, with D uncertain. V was shortened by 2 bases and J by 2 bases, with 4 bases between the two germline ends. The germline CDR1 and CDR2 sequences are SNHLY and FYNNEI. The length of the CDR3 is 14 residues. CDR3 bases: TGTGCCAGCAGTGAACTAACCTATAATTCACCCCTCCACTTT. Translated, it gives CASSELTYNSPLHF.

Sample share makes this clone medium-sized (0.01 to 0.1%). The chain has TRBV5-4 and TRBJ1-1; 12 bases line up with TRBD1. The CDR3 extends over 17 amino acids. Germline V gene sequence: CDR1 SGHNT, CDR2 YYREEE (reference sequence). After removal of 2 bases from V and 3 bases from J, the junction contained 8 bases not matched to a gene. In nucleotides, the CDR3 is TGTGCCAGCAGCTTCCGGGACAGGGGGCCGGTGGACACTGAAGCTTTCTTT. Its translation: CASSFRDRGPVDTEAFF.

This clone was detected only once. V gene TRBV10-3 combines with J gene TRBJ2-7; TRBD1 is a possible D gene (5 bases). There are 19 residues in the CDR3. Germline V gives CDR1 ENHRY, CDR2 SYGVKD. The V end lost 3 bases, the J end lost 5 bases, and 29 bases lay between the germline ends. The CDR3 DNA is TGTGCCATCAGTGATTACCCTAACGCGCAAAGGGGCCGTCTGGACGAGCAGTACTTC. Its translation is CAISDYPNAQRGRLDEQYF.